The rows below give T cell receptor beta chains drawn from one sample of a study of post-analysis software for immune sequencing data. From the PCR reads, TCRdb called clonotypes with MiXCR, one entry per CDR3 protein. The sample records fewer than 900,000 distinct CDR3 sequences, just over 45% being singletons. What was sequenced was blood. These receptors came from a girl aged 5-17 years with multiple sclerosis. The conserved cysteine and the conserved F or W are not part of the CDR3 here. The D gene is left open where the match is weak.

v_call,d_call,cdr3_aa
TRBV20-1,-,SARDSQPVLGEKLF
TRBV10-2,TRBD1,ASSAGTGHGYT
TRBV29-1,TRBD2,SVAASGYNEQF
TRBV29-1,-,SVEGYNEQF
TRBV7-8,-,ASSLDASLRETQY
TRBV20-1,-,SASQFGAASYNEQF
TRBV29-1,-,SVAATGLNEKLF
TRBV6-2/TRBV6-3,-,ASSYASGQASYEQY
TRBV3-1,-,AGSQDQGASYEQY
TRBV12-3/TRBV12-4,-,ASSPKPSYPPNQPQH
TRBV29-1,-,SVEDPGMGYEQY
TRBV7-9,TRBD2,ASSLSSGDTDTQY
TRBV20-1,-,SARLGGLGSTDTQY
TRBV7-3,-,ASRFPRGEKLF
TRBV7-6,-,ASSRESTDTQY
TRBV29-1,TRBD2,SVEGLAVKNEQY
TRBV27,-,ASSFGPSHNQPQH
TRBV6-5,-,ASSTWGYNEQF
TRBV20-1,TRBD2,SVQRTSGSTDTRY
TRBV6-7,TRBD1,AARDGTDNQPQH
TRBV5-4,TRBD1,ASSLSSGGEEQY
TRBV10-3,-,AISGNYEQY
TRBV6-1,-,ASRTHLGVETGSENIQY
TRBV10-3,-,AISGSRGSEAF
TRBV5-1,-,ATTIPGGNEQF
TRBV29-1,TRBD1,SVEDVGTGIYGYT
TRBV29-1,TRBD2,SVGLAGVSYEQY
TRBV24-1,TRBD1,ATSDARQGGDQPQH
TRBV28,-,ASSQSDQPQH
TRBV6-1,TRBD1,ASSEQGAGSYEQY
TRBV20-1,-,SAWTLDYSYNEQF
TRBV7-9,TRBD1,ASSPDRTGLSGANVLT
TRBV15,TRBD2,ATSRDPGLAYQETQY
TRBV3-1,-,ASSQYRQVNYGYT
TRBV6-2/TRBV6-3,TRBD1,ASSHGTAGEQY
TRBV20-1,TRBD2,SVTAGLAEGNEQF
TRBV29-1,TRBD1,SSGQGASSDTQY
TRBV7-9,-,ASSFLGGGPFVNEQF
TRBV14,TRBD1,ASSPARQGRGYT
TRBV7-2,TRBD1,ASSWDRDGFPQY
TRBV7-9,-,ASRGQASEQY
TRBV6-1,-,ASSDGYRVGYT
TRBV12-3/TRBV12-4,TRBD2,ASSLVLAGGHRYNEQF
TRBV28,TRBD1,ASSLDPTGIGYT
TRBV3-1,TRBD2,ASSPSTSGQPYEQY
TRBV27,TRBD2,ASSAGGINIQY
TRBV7-6,TRBD2,ASSLRTSGRFNEQF
TRBV6-5,TRBD1,ASSWTTGVGYT
TRBV3-1,TRBD2,ASSQATSGRSETQY
TRBV7-2,-,VSSEKLGNYNEQF
TRBV12-3/TRBV12-4,TRBD1,ATQGGPDEQY
TRBV20-1,-,SARRPQGLNEQF
TRBV10-2,-,ASSEGGRPNEKLF
TRBV20-1,-,SARKEYNEQY
TRBV6-5,-,ASTPSSQGRKTQY